This T cell receptor (beta chain) was captured in a study of T cell changes during pregnancy in multiple sclerosis. Sequenced by immunoSEQ multiplex PCR; TCRdb stores in-frame clones only, minus some. The sample lists tens of thousands of clones; 75% to 90% were seen once. V gave up 3 bases and J gave up 7 bases; unmatched junction bases: 8. The V gene's germline CDR1 is LNHDA and CDR2 SQIVND (reference sequence). The CDR3 totals 15 residues. The rearrangement uses TRBV19 and TRBJ2-1; TRBD2 aligns across 8 bases. The TCR originated in a female donor with multiple sclerosis, enrolled in a pregnancy study. Sequenced material: CD4+ T cells from peripheral blood mononuclear cells, taken in the first trimester of pregnancy. The CDR3 here is CASSISGTRLNEQFF. The CDR3 DNA is TGTGCCAGTAGTATCAGCGGGACTAGGTTGAATGAGCAGTTCTTC. Full variable domain (remainder filled in from reference TRBV19 and TRBJ2-1): DGGITQSPKYLFRKEGQNVTLSCEQNLNHDAMYWYRQDPGQGLRLIYYSQIVNDFQKGDIAEGYSVSREKKESFPLTVTSAQKNPTAFYLCASSISGTRLNEQFFGPGTRLTVL.